The subject of this entry is one T cell receptor beta chain. Its antigen remains unidentified. This specimen belongs to a study of glioma-infiltrating T cells after dendritic cell vaccination. Generated by immunoSEQ multiplex PCR, the TCRdb table keeps only in-frame clones and is missing some. The sample has over 90,000 clones, more than 75% seen once; the top ten hold around 2.9%. Study-level findings and limits: Higher TCR clonality did not directly relate to longer survival.

The CDR3 is 18 residues long. Trimming took 4 bases from V and 3 from J; bases not matched to a gene: 19. Germline-derived CDR1 and CDR2 are SQVTM and ANQGSEA. The TCR originated in a human donor with glioblastoma. The material was blood, obtained before dendritic cell vaccination. The chain combines TRBV29-1 with TRBJ2-7, with 9 bases identical to TRBD1. CDR3 loop: CSVADRGLTYSGFYEQYF. The CDR3 DNA reads as TGCAGCGTTGCGGACAGGGGTTTAACCTATTCGGGGTTCTACGAGCAGTACTTC.